The next 29 T cell receptor beta chains were all read from a single sample in a study of cytomegalovirus exposure and HLA in healthy donors. Primers for the PCR totalled 60 Vbeta and 13 Jbeta. Clones were sequenced by immunoSEQ multiplex PCR, and TCRdb holds only the in-frame ones, with some missing. Counted here are around 31,000 clones, approximately 62% occurring once; the ten biggest clones make up roughly 42%. Sequencing input: PBMCs. The origin of the receptors is a male donor in good health and CMV-seropositive.

The chain has TRBV27 and TRBJ1-1; D unclear. This CDR3 comprises 13 residues. Trimming removed 4 bases at V and 5 bases at J, with 11 bases between. In germline, CDR1 is MNHEY, CDR2 SMNVEV (reference sequence). The CDR3 nucleotides are TGTGCCAGCAGTTACCGGGGAAGAACTGAAGCTTTCTTT. Its protein product is CASSYRGRTEAFF.

This clone was counted a few times. The chain has TRBV7-8 and TRBJ2-4, with 9 bases lining up with TRBD2. This CDR3 region has 14 residues. The V gene end was trimmed by 5 bases and the J gene end by 6 bases; junction bases not matched to a gene: 5. Germline loops: CDR1 SGHVS, CDR2 FQNEAQ. This CDR3 is CASSHPTSGNIQYF. The DNA of the CDR3 is TGTGCCAGCAGCCACCCGACTAGCGGAAACATTCAGTACTTC.

The V call is TRBV7-8, the J call TRBJ2-1, with 8 bases identical to TRBD1. Germline V gives CDR1 SGHVS, CDR2 FQNEAQ. The CDR3 totals 15 residues. V was clipped by 5 bases and J by 7 bases; unmatched bases: 10. The CDR3 loop reads CASSQRQGPSNEQFF. The CDR3 nucleotides are TGTGCCAGCAGCCAACGACAGGGGCCCTCAAATGAGCAGTTCTTC.

The chain is built from TRBV6-1 and TRBJ2-7; 10 nucleotides match TRBD1. V lost 6 bases to trimming and J lost 2 bases; unmatched junction nucleotides: 7. This CDR3 comprises 15 residues. CDR1 and CDR2 from the germline V gene are MNHNS and SASEGT. The CDR3 here is CASRFGTGDAYEQYF. CDR3 DNA: TGTGCCAGCAGATTTGGGACAGGGGACGCCTACGAGCAGTACTTC.

V gene TRBV28 combines with J gene TRBJ1-2; D might be TRBD1 (5 bases). Per the germline V gene, CDR1 is MDHEN and CDR2 is SYDVKM. The ends were cut back, 4 bases at V and 5 bases at J, with 17 bases in the middle. The CDR3 spans 15 residues. CDR3: CASSSGLFLSYGYTF. CDR3 nucleotides: TGTGCCAGCAGTTCGGGACTTTTTCTTTCTTATGGCTACACCTTC.

The genes are TRBV7-9 and TRBJ1-2; the D gene is possibly TRBD1 (5 bases). The CDR3 has 11 amino acids. V dropped 5 bases and J dropped 7 bases, with 8 bases sitting between them. Germline CDR1 and CDR2: SEHNR and FQNEAQ (reference sequence). The CDR3 reads CASSAGVGYTF. CDR3 DNA sequence: TGTGCCAGCAGCGCGGGGGTTGGCTACACCTTC.

This chain links TRBV9 with TRBJ2-6; D remains ambiguous. The germline CDR1 and CDR2 sequences are SGDLS and YYNGEE. The CDR3 consists of 15 residues. Trimming took off 3 bases at V and 1 base at J, with 8 bases between the two ends. The chain's CDR3 is CASSGRRSGANVLTF. CDR3 in DNA: TGTGCCAGCAGCGGACGGAGATCTGGGGCCAACGTCCTGACTTTC.

The genes are TRBV2 and TRBJ2-1; TRBD1 matches at 8 bases. Germline CDR1 is SNHLY and CDR2 is FYNNEI. The CDR3 consists of 15 residues. V gave up 3 bases and J gave up 6 bases; unmatched junction bases: 7. The CDR3 DNA reads as TGTGCCAGCAGTGATGACCAGGGGGCGTTCAATGAGCAGTTCTTC. Encoded protein: CASSDDQGAFNEQFF.

This clone was seen only a few times. The rearrangement links TRBV6-5 to TRBJ1-1, with D possibly being TRBD1 (5 bases). This CDR3 spans 15 amino acids. V gave up 8 bases and J gave up 1 base, with 17 bases separating them. The germline CDR1 and CDR2 sequences are MNHEY and SVGAGI. CDR3 residues: CASGRDGRPNTEAFF. The CDR3, as DNA: TGTGCCAGCGGGAGGGACGGTCGTCCGAACACTGAAGCTTTCTTT.

This clone was counted between two and nine times. The V call is TRBV7-9, the J call TRBJ2-7; a weak D match, TRBD2 (6 bases). Trimming stripped 3 bases from V and 0 bases from J, with 9 bases between. CDR3 size: 14 residues. The V gene's germline CDR1 is SEHNR and CDR2 FQNEAQ (reference sequence). In nucleotides, the CDR3 is TGTGCCAGCAGCTTGCGGGACGTCTCCTACGAGCAGTACTTC. It specifies CASSLRDVSYEQYF.

J is TRBJ2-7 and V is TRBV7-9; TRBD1 matches at 9 bases. V shed 5 bases and J 3 bases; nucleotides not matched to a gene: 11. This CDR3 comprises 16 residues. CDR1 SEHNR and CDR2 FQNEAQ come from the germline V gene (reference sequence). This chain's CDR3 is CASSPGGGTGSYEQYF. CDR3 in DNA: TGTGCCAGCAGCCCCGGGGGTGGGACAGGGAGCTACGAGCAGTACTTC.

The V call is TRBV6-5, the J call TRBJ1-2; D gene ambiguous. V gave up 6 bases and J gave up 4 bases, with 18 bases separating them. Looked up from germline, CDR1 is MNHEY and CDR2 is SVGAGI. This CDR3 comprises 15 residues. CDR3 in DNA: TGTGCCAGCAGACCCCCGGGGTCTCTTGGCTATGGCTACACCTTC. Protein product: CASRPPGSLGYGYTF.

V gene TRBV5-1 combines with J gene TRBJ2-1; 11 bases line up with TRBD2. V lost 4 bases, J lost 8 bases, and 11 bases stayed unmatched. The CDR3 has 16 residues. CDR1 SGHRS and CDR2 YFSETQ come from the germline V gene. The CDR3 is CASSDGTSGLGDEQFF. The CDR3 bases are TGCGCCAGCAGCGATGGGACTAGCGGCCTGGGGGATGAGCAGTTCTTC.

V and J are TRBV6-1 and TRBJ1-4, with no clear D. The V end lost 8 bases, the J end lost 0 bases, and 10 bases lay between the germline ends. This CDR3 is 14 amino acids long. CDR1 and CDR2 (germline): MNHNS, SASEGT. The CDR3 here is CASQAGSTNEKLFF. DNA for the CDR3: TGTGCCAGCCAGGCAGGCTCAACTAATGAAAAACTGTTTTTT.

This clone was observed a handful of times. This chain joins TRBV6-1 and TRBJ2-1; 14 positions match TRBD2. J was trimmed by 5 bases and V by 8 bases; bases with no gene match: 5. The CDR3 sequence is 15 residues long. Germline-derived CDR1 and CDR2 are MNHNS and SASEGT. Written as DNA, the CDR3 is TGTGCCAGCGCCGGACTAGCGGGGGGCCACAATGAGCAGTTCTTC. It encodes CASAGLAGGHNEQFF.

This clone is a singleton in its sample. V usage is TRBV19 and J usage is TRBJ2-1, with 11 positions matching TRBD2. There are 16 residues in the CDR3. The junction had 6 bases not matched to a gene; V was cut back by 1 base and J by 7 bases. Germline assignment: CDR1 LNHDA and CDR2 SQIVND (reference sequence). This chain's CDR3 is CASSIGRLAGSNEQFF. CDR3 nucleotides: TGTGCCAGTAGTATAGGTAGACTAGCGGGGTCGAATGAGCAGTTCTTC.

A few counts support this clone. V gene TRBV14 combines with J gene TRBJ1-2; no clear D gene. V was clipped by 3 bases and J by 8 bases, with 13 bases between them. The CDR3 spans 13 residues. CDR1 is SGHDN and CDR2 is FVKESK in the germline V gene. This CDR3 reads CASSQDSGWGYTF. CDR3 nucleotide sequence: TGTGCCAGCAGCCAGGACTCGGGGTGGGGCTACACCTTC.

This clone was counted between two and nine times. The rearrangement uses TRBV5-1 and TRBJ1-4; possibly TRBD1 for D (5 bases). CDR3 length: 14 residues. Germline V gives CDR1 SGHRS, CDR2 YFSETQ. V lost 5 bases and J lost 6, with 14 bases in between. This CDR3 reads CASSSGRADEKLFF. The CDR3 DNA reads TGCGCCAGCAGTTCCGGCAGGGCGGATGAAAAACTGTTTTTT.

The table lists this clone with a few counts. This chain uses TRBV5-4 with TRBJ2-3; TRBD2 is a possible D gene (6 bases). Trimming took off 7 bases at V and 4 bases at J, with 22 bases between the two ends. Germline CDR1 and CDR2: SGHNT and YYREEE (reference sequence). The CDR3 length is 16 residues. The DNA for the CDR3 is TGTGCCAGCCGGGGGTCAGCTTCTCATTACGCAGATACGCAGTATTTT. It encodes CASRGSASHYADTQYF.

The genes are TRBV6-1 and TRBJ1-5, with TRBD1 matching over 7 bases. V dropped 8 bases and J dropped 4; count of bases not matched to a gene: 5. The CDR3 contains 13 residues. Germline V gene lookup returns CDR1 MNHNS and CDR2 SASEGT. The DNA of the CDR3 is TGTGCCAGCGCCCGGGACAGAAATCAGCCCCAGCATTTT. Translated, it gives CASARDRNQPQHF.

A single count supports this clone. DNA of the CDR3: TGTGCCAGTACGATATTGGAGGGCATGGGGGGCACTGAAGCTTTCTTT. Its translation is CASTILEGMGGTEAFF. This sequence joins TRBV18 and TRBJ1-1; TRBD1 is a possible D gene (5 bases). This CDR3 region has 16 residues. Per germline, CDR1 KGHSH and CDR2 LQKENI. V was clipped by 9 bases and J by 4 bases, with 24 bases between them. Based on the CDR3 plus reference TRBV18 and TRBJ1-1, the full variable domain is NAGVMQNPRHLVRRRGQEARLRCSPMKGHSHVYWYRQLPEEGLKFMVYLQKENIIDESGMPKERFSAEFPKEGPSILRIQQVVRGDSAAYFCASTILEGMGGTEAFFGQGTRLTVV.

The rearrangement joins TRBV28 to TRBJ1-1; 7 bases match TRBD1. The CDR3 consists of 14 residues. Germline CDR1 and CDR2: MDHEN and SYDVKM. With V trimmed by 2 bases and J by 8 bases, 8 bases remained unmatched. In DNA form, the CDR3 reads TGTGCCAGCAGTTTAGGAGCCAGGGGGGTCGAAGCTTTCTTT. Translated, it gives CASSLGARGVEAFF.

This clone is a singleton in its sample. This chain links TRBV18 with TRBJ1-2, with D possibly matching TRBD1 (6 bases). CDR1 is KGHSH and CDR2 is LQKENI in the germline V gene. V lost 2 bases to trimming and J lost 2 bases, with 12 bases between them. This CDR3 has 15 residues. CDR3 bases: TGTGCCAGCTCACCAACCGGAGACAGGAACTATGGCTACACCTTC. Translating it yields CASSPTGDRNYGYTF.

The chain links TRBV6-5 to TRBJ1-2, with D hard to call. Germline CDR1 reads MNHEY; CDR2 reads SVGAGI. This CDR3 region has 11 residues. The germline V and J ends were trimmed by 7 bases and 7 bases, with 10 bases remaining between them. The CDR3 nucleotides are TGTGCCAGCATTTCCCCGGGTGGCTACACCTTC. Translating it yields CASISPGGYTF.

The CDR3: CASSPRTGKNTEAFF. In DNA, the CDR3 is TGTGCCAGCAGCCCCCGGACAGGGAAGAACACTGAAGCTTTCTTT. J is TRBJ1-1 and V is TRBV7-3, with TRBD1 identical over 8 bases. CDR1 is SGHTA, CDR2 FQGTGA, per germline. The CDR3 has 15 amino acids. The V segment lost 5 bases and the J segment 1 base; nucleotides outside the gene matches: 6.

The CDR3 spells CASSHGVEPETQYF. CDR3 DNA: TGTGCCAGCAGCCACGGAGTGGAGCCAGAGACCCAGTACTTC. The rearrangement uses TRBV4-2 and TRBJ2-5; no definite D call. The V gene lost 3 bases and the J gene lost 4 bases, with 12 bases spanning the gap. The CDR3 length is 14 residues. Per the germline V gene, CDR1 is LGHNA and CDR2 is YNFKEQ.

This clone was detected once. The chain combines TRBV19 with TRBJ2-1; perhaps TRBD1 as D (6 bases). The germline V and J ends were trimmed by 0 bases and 10 bases, with 19 bases remaining between them. The germline V gene has CDR1 LNHDA and CDR2 SQIVND (reference sequence). The CDR3 runs to 16 residues. CDR3 in DNA: TGTGCCAGTAGTATAGATCTATGGGGCAGGGGAACGGAGCAGTTCTTC. Translated, it gives CASSIDLWGRGTEQFF.

This clone has a handful of counts. The sample carries other DNA sequences with the same CDR3. The chain combines TRBV5-5 with TRBJ1-1; D ambiguous. Germline V gives CDR1 SGHKS, CDR2 YYEKEE (reference sequence). Trimming cost V 0 bases and J 0 bases, with 6 bases left between them. The CDR3 consists of 14 residues. This chain's CDR3 is CASSLARVNTEAFF. DNA of the CDR3: TGTGCCAGCAGCTTGGCACGGGTGAACACTGAAGCTTTCTTT.

This chain joins TRBV13 and TRBJ2-3, with D unclear. V lost 1 base, J lost 7 bases, and 3 bases lay in between. From germline, CDR1 is PRHDT and CDR2 FYEKMQ (reference sequence). The CDR3 sequence is 11 residues long. The CDR3 region has the DNA TGTGCCAGCAGCTTAGTTAATACGCAGTATTTT. Amino acids: CASSLVNTQYF.